One and the same sample provided the 20 T cell receptor beta chains below, sequenced in a study of technical replicates of blood from several donors. The protocol was immunoSEQ multiplex PCR, while the TCRdb copy is restricted to in-frame clones and leaves out a portion. The table shows some 54,000 clones, with over 85% occurring only once. Sequencing was done on a sample of PBMCs. The source of these receptors is a human donor in good health. Some clones in this sample may be carry-over from other donors' samples.

The chain joins TRBV7-2 to TRBJ2-1, with 10 bases matching TRBD2. This CDR3 spans 18 amino acids. The germline V gene has CDR1 SGHTA and CDR2 FQGNSA. Losses at the gene ends were 5 bases for V and 2 bases for J; bases not matched to a gene: 12. In DNA, the CDR3 is TGTGCCAGCAGCAAAGCCAGCGGGGGGGCCTTTGCCTACAATGAGCAGTTCTTC. Translating it yields CASSKASGGAFAYNEQFF.

This clone has only one observation. This chain joins TRBV6-6 and TRBJ1-1, with D hard to call. Trimming took off 0 bases at V and 0 bases at J, with 8 bases between the two ends. CDR3 length: 15 residues. In germline, CDR1 is MNHNY, CDR2 SVGAGI (reference sequence). The CDR3 DNA reads as TGTGCCAGCAGTTACTCGGGCCCCATGAACACTGAAGCTTTCTTT. This translates into CASSYSGPMNTEAFF.

This rearrangement joins TRBV6-4 to TRBJ2-1; 8 positions match TRBD2. The germline gives CDR1 MRHNA, CDR2 SNTAGT. The V and J ends lost 2 bases and 0 bases, in that order; junction bases with no gene match: 0. The CDR3 extends over 15 amino acids. The CDR3 sequence is CASSDGTSSYNEQFF. The CDR3 bases are TGTGCCAGCAGTGACGGGACTAGCTCCTACAATGAGCAGTTCTTC.

By sample fraction, this clone is medium-sized (0.01 to 0.1%). This chain joins TRBV13 and TRBJ2-5; 11 bases line up with TRBD1. CDR3 size: 14 residues. The V and J ends lost 6 bases and 0 bases, in that order; junction bases with no gene match: 0. Germline V gene data show CDR1 as PRHDT and CDR2 as FYEKMQ (reference sequence). The CDR3 loop reads CASRGQGDQETQYF. The CDR3 region has the DNA TGTGCCAGCAGGGGACAGGGGGACCAAGAGACCCAGTACTTC. Looking up the rest from reference TRBV13 and TRBJ2-5 gives the full variable domain: AAGVIQSPRHLIKEKRETATLKCYPIPRHDTVYWYQQGPGQDPQFLISFYEKMQSDKGSIPDRFSAQQFSDYHSELNMSSLELGDSALYFCASRGQGDQETQYFGPGTRLLVL.

The chain links TRBV6-1 to TRBJ2-2; D might be TRBD2 (5 bases). Looked up from germline, CDR1 is MNHNS and CDR2 is SASEGT. Trimming left V 1 base short and J 6 bases short, with 12 bases between. The CDR3 is made up of 15 amino acids. The CDR3 region has the DNA TGTGCCAGCAGTGAAGGAGGGCCCTTCGCCGGGGAGCTGTTTTTT. It is translated as CASSEGGPFAGELFF.

This clone was found once. The rearrangement joins TRBV4-2 to TRBJ1-1, with 10 bases fitting TRBD1. This CDR3 comprises 17 residues. V shed 0 bases, J shed 10 bases, and the junction held 14 bases outside the gene matches. The germline V gene encodes CDR1 LGHNA and CDR2 YNFKEQ. The chain's CDR3 is CASSQEDGGQGTASAFF. CDR3 sequence (DNA): TGTGCCAGCAGCCAAGAGGACGGGGGACAGGGGACGGCGTCAGCTTTCTTT.

The CDR3 loop is CSVTSGRETQYF. The CDR3, as DNA: TGCAGCGTTACTAGCGGAAGGGAGACCCAGTACTTC. The chain links TRBV29-1 to TRBJ2-5; 8 nucleotides agree with TRBD2. The CDR3 contains 12 residues. Germline CDR1 reads SQVTM; CDR2 reads ANQGSEA. V was clipped by 5 bases and J by 5 bases; unmatched bases: 4.

This clone occurred once. The V and J genes are TRBV4-3 and TRBJ2-7; 7 bases fit TRBD1. Germline CDR1 is LGHNA and CDR2 is YSLEER. The CDR3 spans 15 residues. Trimming at V came to 1 base and at J to 3 bases, leaving 6 bases not matched to a gene. The CDR3 loop is CASSQGIDRVYEQYF. In DNA form, the CDR3 reads TGCGCCAGCAGCCAAGGGATAGACAGGGTCTACGAGCAGTACTTC.

The chain carries TRBV7-8 and TRBJ2-1, with TRBD2 identical over 13 bases. The CDR3 totals 17 residues. Germline V gene lookup returns CDR1 SGHVS and CDR2 FQNEAQ. The J segment lost 6 bases and the V segment lost 0 bases, leaving 5 bases of the junction unmatched. CDR3 in amino acids: CASSLARGLAGFNEQFF. The CDR3 bases are TGTGCCAGCAGCTTAGCTCGGGGACTAGCGGGATTCAATGAGCAGTTCTTC.

V and J are TRBV18 and TRBJ1-3; tentative D call: TRBD1 (5 bases). The V gene lost 6 bases and the J gene lost 2 bases, with 17 bases spanning the gap. The length of the CDR3 is 16 residues. CDR1 KGHSH and CDR2 LQKENI come from the germline V gene. CDR3 region: CASSKTGGEAGNTIYF. For the CDR3, the DNA is TGTGCCAGCTCCAAGACCGGGGGAGAGGCTGGAAACACCATATATTTT.

The rearrangement links TRBV28 to TRBJ1-1; D may be TRBD1 (6 bases). Germline loops: CDR1 MDHEN, CDR2 SYDVKM. Between the trimmed V and J ends, which lost 8 bases and 0 bases, there was a span of 13 bases. The CDR3 totals 14 residues. CDR3 nucleotide sequence: TGTGCCAGCCGGCCGGGGGGCATGAACACTGAAGCTTTCTTT. It yields the protein CASRPGGMNTEAFF.

The chain joins TRBV5-1 to TRBJ2-1; maybe TRBD2 (5 bases). CDR3 length equals 17 residues. Per the germline V gene, CDR1 is SGHRS and CDR2 is YFSETQ. The V and J ends lost 0 bases and 0 bases respectively, with 13 bases between them. For the CDR3, the DNA is TGCGCCAGCAGCTTGGCCGTTTTTGGGAGCTCCTACAATGAGCAGTTCTTC. It translates to CASSLAVFGSSYNEQFF.

The count of this clone is one. CDR3 protein: CASSLGSTSQPYEQYF. The CDR3 DNA follows: TGCGCCAGCAGCTTGGGGTCCACTAGCCAGCCCTACGAGCAGTACTTC. J is TRBJ2-7 and V is TRBV5-1; possible D gene TRBD2, 6 bases. With 0 bases removed from V and 2 bases from J, the gap between germline ends came to 15 bases. The CDR3 runs 16 residues. The germline V gene has CDR1 SGHRS and CDR2 YFSETQ.

The V call is TRBV7-2, the J call TRBJ2-1, with 8 nucleotides matching TRBD1. After removal of 6 bases from V and 9 bases from J, the junction contained 10 bases not matched to a gene. The CDR3 is made up of 14 amino acids. Germline assignment: CDR1 SGHTA and CDR2 FQGNSA. In nucleotides, the CDR3 is TGTGCCAGCAGAACAGGGGGTGGGCTCCTTGAGCAGTTCTTC. It specifies CASRTGGGLLEQFF.

The rearrangement joins TRBV6-5 to TRBJ2-3, with TRBD2 identical over 9 bases. Germline loops: CDR1 MNHEY, CDR2 SVGAGI. This CDR3 comprises 15 residues. V dropped 10 bases and J dropped 6; count of bases not matched to a gene: 14. This chain's CDR3 is CATQEIAGGSDTQYF. The DNA of the CDR3 is TGTGCCACCCAAGAAATTGCGGGAGGGTCGGATACGCAGTATTTT.

CDR3 coding DNA: TGTGCCAGCAGCTTAAACAGGGGTGGGAATTCACCCCTCCACTTT. It translates to CASSLNRGGNSPLHF. This chain joins TRBV5-8 and TRBJ1-6, with TRBD1 identical over 7 bases. V dropped 2 bases and J dropped 7; count of bases not matched to a gene: 6. Germline CDR1 and CDR2: SGHTS and YDEGEE. This CDR3 region has 15 residues.

This chain connects TRBV2 to TRBJ2-3; 14 bases align to TRBD2. The V and J ends lost 6 bases and 4 bases, in that order; junction bases with no gene match: 0. CDR1 is SNHLY and CDR2 is FYNNEI in the germline V gene. This CDR3 comprises 14 residues. DNA of the CDR3: TGTGCCAGCAGGACTAGCGGGGGGGCAGATACGCAGTATTTT. This gives the protein CASRTSGGADTQYF.

This chain uses TRBV18 with TRBJ2-7, with 7 bases aligning to TRBD1. V lost 3 bases to trimming and J lost 4 bases; unmatched junction nucleotides: 12. The CDR3 loop spans 16 amino acids. The germline V gene has CDR1 KGHSH and CDR2 LQKENI. In DNA form, the CDR3 reads TGTGCCAGCTCACCTGGAACACAGGGGCTAGGGTACGAGCAGTACTTC. It encodes CASSPGTQGLGYEQYF.

The rearrangement uses TRBV10-3 and TRBJ2-7, with 8 bases that match TRBD2. CDR1 and CDR2 (germline): ENHRY, SYGVKD. V gave up 5 bases and J gave up 5 bases; unmatched junction bases: 8. This CDR3 has 14 residues. Here the CDR3 reads CAISFDGRADEQYF. The DNA for the CDR3 is TGTGCCATCAGTTTTGACGGGAGGGCCGACGAGCAGTACTTC.

V and J are TRBV19 and TRBJ1-6; D unclear. Germline-derived CDR1 and CDR2 are LNHDA and SQIVND (reference sequence). The ends were cut back, 7 bases at V and 3 bases at J, with 10 bases in the middle. The CDR3 is made up of 14 amino acids. In DNA, the CDR3 is TGTGCCAGTACCCCCGCGCTCTATAATTCACCCCTCCACTTT. It specifies CASTPALYNSPLHF. Filled out from reference TRBV19 and TRBJ1-6, the complete variable domain reads DGGITQSPKYLFRKEGQNVTLSCEQNLNHDAMYWYRQDPGQGLRLIYYSQIVNDFQKGDIAEGYSVSREKKESFPLTVTSAQKNPTAFYLCASTPALYNSPLHFGNGTRLTVT.